These T cell receptor beta chains were read from a single sample in a study of T cell responses to AZD1222 COVID-19 vaccine. Sequencing was performed with immunoSEQ multiplex PCR; in TCRdb, only in-frame clones are kept and a portion is missing. In the table there are about 99,000 clones, about 92% of which are singletons. The specimen comprised peripheral blood, sampled on day 0 of AZD1222 vaccination. The receptors come from an adult in good health. Each CDR3 is given with its conserved first and last residue. The order of the fields is D gene, V gene, J gene, clone size, CDR3 DNA, CDR3 protein. D genes are given only for firm matches. Rows may omit the clone size; those that give it use once, few, many or a size class.

>TRBD1|TRBV6-6|TRBJ2-7|-
TGTGCCAGCAGTTCAGTCGACAGGGCCCCCCACGGAGAGCAGTACTTC
CASSSVDRAPHGEQYF
>-|TRBV19|TRBJ1-4|-
TGTGCCAGTAGTATGGGTGGAAAACTGTTTTTT
CASSMGGKLFF
>TRBD1|TRBV28|TRBJ2-7|-
TGTGCCAGCAGTTTTATTGGACAGGTAGTCCGGCAGTACTTC
CASSFIGQVVRQYF
>TRBD1|TRBV11-1|TRBJ2-2|-
TGTGCCAGCAGCGGAACAGGGGGCGAGGGCGGGGAGCTGTTTTTT
CASSGTGGEGGELFF
>-|TRBV4-3|TRBJ1-5|-
TGCGCCAGCAGCCAAGAATCAGGCAATCAGCCCCAGCATTTT
CASSQESGNQPQHF
>TRBD2|TRBV9|TRBJ2-3|-
TGTGCCAGCAGCCCGCGCGGGGGGGGTTGGACAGATACGCAGTATTTT
CASSPRGGGWTDTQYF
>-|TRBV6-5|TRBJ2-6|-
TGTGCCGCGGCGGCCTCTGGGGCCAACGTCCTGACTTTC
CAAAASGANVLTF
>-|TRBV19|TRBJ1-2|-
TGTGCCAGTAAAGAAACAGGGAGCTATGGCTACACCTTC
CASKETGSYGYTF
>-|TRBV10-3|TRBJ1-2|-
TGTGCCATCAGCAAAGAGCTAAGGGCTCCGTCCACCTTC
CAISKELRAPSTF
>-|TRBV6-5|TRBJ1-1|-
TGTGCCAGCAGTTACTCGACCCCTGGGGCTGAAGCTTTCTTT
CASSYSTPGAEAFF
>TRBD2|TRBV5-1|TRBJ2-3|-
TGCGCCAGCAGCTTGGCCTTAGCGGGGGGGACGGATACGCAGTATTTT
CASSLALAGGTDTQYF
>TRBD1|TRBV7-9|TRBJ1-2|-
TGTGCCAGCAGCCGGGACAGGCTCTATGGCTACACCTTC
CASSRDRLYGYTF
>-|TRBV9|TRBJ2-3|-
TGTGCCAGCAGCGTAGTGAGCCGCACAGATACGCAGTATTTT
CASSVVSRTDTQYF
>-|TRBV7-9|TRBJ2-7|-
TGTGCCAGCAGCTTGGATCCGGGGGCGGGGTACGAGCAGTACTTC
CASSLDPGAGYEQYF
>TRBD1|TRBV12-5|TRBJ1-2|-
TGTGCTAGTGGCCCCGGACAGGGAAGGAGCTACACCTTC
CASGPGQGRSYTF
>-|TRBV7-7|TRBJ2-5|-
TGTGCTAGCAGCCAATATGGGGGGATAGAGACCCAGTACTTC
CASSQYGGIETQYF
>-|TRBV19|TRBJ1-1|-
TGTGCCAGTAGTACTCAGCCCGACACTGAAGCTTTCTTT
CASSTQPDTEAFF
>-|TRBV5-8|TRBJ2-2|-
TGTGCCAGCAGACTCGACAGTTCCGAGCTGTTTTTT
CASRLDSSELFF
>-|TRBV5-1|TRBJ2-1|-
TGCGCCAGCAGCTTCCAGACGGTTAGCAATGAGCAGTTCTTC
CASSFQTVSNEQFF
>-|TRBV27|TRBJ1-1|once
TGTGCCAGCATGAAAGGGGGTTTTGAAGCTTTCTTT
CASMKGGFEAFF
>-|TRBV19|TRBJ1-6|-
TGTGCCAGTAATCAGGGGTACTCACCCCTCCACTTT
CASNQGYSPLHF
>-|TRBV28|TRBJ2-5|once
TGTGCCAGCAGTTCCCGGACCAGGAACCAAGAGACCCAGTACTTC
CASSSRTRNQETQYF
>-|TRBV29-1|TRBJ1-2|-
TGCAGCGTTGAAGATAGGGGAGGAGGTGGCTACACCTTC
CSVEDRGGGGYTF
>TRBD2|TRBV4-3|TRBJ2-7|-
TGCGCCAGCAGCTCCAGACTAGCGGGGGATTTCTACGAGCAGTACTTC
CASSSRLAGDFYEQYF
>-|TRBV30|TRBJ1-5|-
TGTGCCTGGAGGGACGTCAATAGCAATCAGCCCCAGCATTTT
CAWRDVNSNQPQHF
>TRBD1|TRBV18|TRBJ1-2|-
TGTGCCAGCTCACCAGCGGGACAGGGCGACTATGGCCACACCTTC
CASSPAGQGDYGHTF
>TRBD1|TRBV9|TRBJ1-2|-
TGTGCCAGCAGCGGGTCGACAGGGCGGTTCGGCTACACCTTC
CASSGSTGRFGYTF